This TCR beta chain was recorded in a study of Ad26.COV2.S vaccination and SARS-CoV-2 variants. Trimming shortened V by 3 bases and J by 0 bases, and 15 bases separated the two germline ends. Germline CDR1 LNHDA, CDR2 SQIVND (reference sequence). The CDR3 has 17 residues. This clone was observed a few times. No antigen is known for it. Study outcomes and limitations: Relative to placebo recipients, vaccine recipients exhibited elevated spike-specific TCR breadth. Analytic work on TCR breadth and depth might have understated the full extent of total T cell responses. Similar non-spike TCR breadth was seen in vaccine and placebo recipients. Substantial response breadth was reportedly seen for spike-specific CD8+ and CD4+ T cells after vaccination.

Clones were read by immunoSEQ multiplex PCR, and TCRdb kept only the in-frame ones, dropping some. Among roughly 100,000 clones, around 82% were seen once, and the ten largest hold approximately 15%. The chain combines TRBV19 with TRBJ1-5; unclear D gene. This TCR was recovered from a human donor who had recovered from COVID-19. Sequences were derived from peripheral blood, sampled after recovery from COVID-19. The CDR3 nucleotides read TGTGCCAGTAGTATCTACCACACCTCAGATAGCAATCAGCCCCAGCATTTT. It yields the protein CASSIYHTSDSNQPQHF.